This T cell receptor (beta chain) was profiled in a study of cytotoxic CD8 clonotypes in ibrutinib-treated CLL. Notes on the study in general: Among the clonotypes, public ones were uncommon and contracted or held stable on treatment.

The data were produced by immunoSEQ multiplex PCR, yet TCRdb's version contains in-frame clones alone and is incomplete. The sample lists nearly 100,000 clones, 70% to 80% occurring once. Germline CDR1 and CDR2: SGHNT and YYREEE (reference sequence). Unmatched junction bases numbered 17, after V lost 4 bases and J lost 5 bases. The CDR3 totals 17 residues. Details on this clone: Its specificity is not known.

The receptor was derived from a human donor with chronic lymphocytic leukemia. This chain uses TRBV5-4 with TRBJ2-5; 7 nucleotides match TRBD2. The source was PBMCs, collected after 12 months of ibrutinib treatment. The CDR3 DNA reads as TGTGCCAGCAGCCAAGAAACGACTAGCACAAGAGGGGAGACCCAGTACTTC. The encoded protein is CASSQETTSTRGETQYF. Variable domain in full (rest from reference TRBV5-4 and TRBJ2-5): ETGVTQSPTHLIKTRGQQVTLRCSSQSGHNTVSWYQQALGQGPQFIFQYYREEENGRGNFPPRFSGLQFPNYSSELNVNALELDDSALYLCASSQETTSTRGETQYFGPGTRLLVL.